The 13 T cell receptor beta chains given below trace back to one sample, sequenced in a study of response to subunit inactivated influenza vaccine. In TCRdb, the RT-PCR reads were re-called with MiXCR into one record per CDR3 protein. The top ten clones hold 10% to 15% of a sample with about half a million distinct CDR3 sequences, 7.6% of them seen once. Sequencing was performed on PBMCs from blood, taken around 25 months after vaccination. The receptor source for this set is a man aged 50-75 years who received an inactivated influenza vaccine.

This clonotype was seen only a few times. The V call is TRBV30, the J call TRBJ2-5; D remains ambiguous. V was cut by 2 bases and J by 5 bases, with 3 bases left in between. In germline, CDR1 is GTSNPN, CDR2 SVGIG (reference sequence). The CDR3 totals 10 residues. CDR3 sequence reads: CAWSRETQYF. The CDR3 DNA reads as TGTGCCTGGAGTAGGGAGACCCAGTACTTC.

The chain employs TRBV25-1 and TRBJ2-1, with 11 bases aligning to TRBD1. Germline V gene lookup returns CDR1 MGHDK and CDR2 SYGVNS. The V and J ends lost 8 bases and 3 bases, in that order; junction bases with no gene match: 9. The CDR3 is made up of 16 amino acids. This chain's CDR3 is CASGKRTGGYYNEQFF. The CDR3 DNA follows: TGTGCCAGCGGGAAGAGGACAGGGGGCTACTACAATGAGCAGTTCTTC.

This clonotype has just a few counts. The chain couples TRBV6-5 to TRBJ2-5; 8 positions agree with TRBD1. There are 16 residues in the CDR3. V lost 0 bases, J lost 2 bases, and 5 bases stayed unmatched. Germline V gene sequence: CDR1 MNHEY, CDR2 SVGAGI. CDR3 region: CASSYSLGTGQETQYF. DNA of the CDR3: TGTGCCAGCAGTTACTCCCTAGGGACAGGTCAAGAGACCCAGTACTTC.

This chain joins TRBV4-1 and TRBJ2-7, with a tentative D call TRBD1 (5 bases). Trimming took off 0 bases at V and 3 bases at J, with 12 bases between the two ends. The CDR3 contains 15 residues. Germline loops: CDR1 MGHRA, CDR2 YSYEKL. CDR3 loop: CASSQEKGQGYEQYF. The DNA of the CDR3 is TGCGCCAGCAGCCAAGAAAAGGGGCAGGGCTACGAGCAGTACTTC.

This clonotype has a count of ten or more. The CDR3 is CASSQGQGSPHEQYF. CDR3 bases: TGTGCCAGCAGCCAAGGACAGGGGTCCCCCCACGAGCAGTACTTC. The chain couples TRBV14 to TRBJ2-7, with 8 bases aligning to TRBD1. There are 15 residues in the CDR3. Trimming removed 1 base from V and 5 bases from J; junction bases left unmatched: 7. Looked up from germline, CDR1 is SGHDN and CDR2 is FVKESK.

The chain recombines TRBV12-3 or TRBV12-4 with TRBJ2-5; TRBD2 agrees at 9 bases. CDR3 length equals 17 residues. The V gene end was trimmed by 1 base and the J gene end by 2 bases; junction bases not matched to a gene: 8. CDR3 nucleotide sequence: TGTGCCAGCAGTTTAGATTTTCCAGCGGGGGGACAAGAGACCCAGTACTTC. Translation: CASSLDFPAGGQETQYF.

This clonotype was picked up many times. The chain couples TRBV7-9 to TRBJ1-5, with a possible D match to TRBD1 (6 bases). The V gene lost 5 bases and the J gene lost 5 bases, with 19 bases spanning the gap. Germline V gene sequence: CDR1 SEHNR, CDR2 FQNEAQ (reference sequence). The CDR3 spans 16 residues. The CDR3 region is CASSPTQGSVDQPQHF. In nucleotides, the CDR3 is TGTGCCAGCAGCCCCACACAGGGCTCGGTGGATCAGCCCCAGCATTTT. Drawing the rest from reference TRBV7-9 and TRBJ1-5, the complete variable domain is DTGVSQNPRHKITKRGQNVTFRCDPISEHNRLYWYRQTLGQGPEFLTYFQNEAQLEKSRLLSDRFSAERPKGSFSTLEIQRTEQGDSAMYLCASSPTQGSVDQPQHFGDGTRLSIL.

The chain is built from TRBV20-1 and TRBJ1-2, with D possibly matching TRBD1 (5 bases). Germline CDR1 is DFQATT and CDR2 is SNEGSKA (reference sequence). This CDR3 contains 12 residues. The CDR3 bases are TGCAGCTTTGTCCAGGGCGCCTATGGCTACACCTTC. Protein sequence: CSFVQGAYGYTF.

This clonotype was detected a few times. The CDR3 region has the DNA TGTGCCAGCAGTTTTTCGGGTGGCAGGGGCGCTGAAGCTTTCTTT. Translated, it gives CASSFSGGRGAEAFF. This chain connects TRBV28 to TRBJ1-1, with D tentatively TRBD1 (6 bases). Trimming shortened V by 3 bases and J by 6 bases, and 17 bases separated the two germline ends. The CDR3 consists of 15 residues. Germline CDR1 MDHEN, CDR2 SYDVKM. The full variable domain, in which reference TRBV28 and TRBJ1-1 provide the parts outside the CDR3, is DVKVTQSSRYLVKRTGEKVFLECVQDMDHENMFWYRQDPGLGLRLIYFSYDVKMKEKGDIPEGYSVSREKKERFSLILESASTNQTSMYLCASSFSGGRGAEAFFGQGTRLTVV.

About this clonotype: This clone may be a read error of a much larger clone one base away. The genes are TRBV18 and TRBJ2-1; unclear D gene. Germline-derived CDR1 and CDR2 are KGHSH and LQKENI. The V end lost 5 bases, the J end lost 5 bases, and 10 bases lay between the germline ends. The CDR3 covers 13 residues. The CDR3 here is CASSKPGNNEQFF. The CDR3 DNA is TGTGCCAGCTCAAAACCGGGCAACAATGAGCAGTTCTTC. Full variable domain (missing parts from reference TRBV18 and TRBJ2-1): NAGVMQNPRHLVRRRGQEARLRCSPMKGHSHVYWYRQLPEEGLKFMVYLQKENIIDESGMPKERFSAEFPKEGPSILRIQQVVRGDSAAYFCASSKPGNNEQFFGPGTRLTVL.

CDR3 amino acids: CASSLSAPAGNQETQYF. In nucleotides, the CDR3 is TGCGCCAGCAGCTTGTCGGCCCCCGCGGGAAACCAAGAGACCCAGTACTTC. The chain couples TRBV5-1 to TRBJ2-5; D is perhaps TRBD2 (6 bases). The CDR3 totals 17 residues. The V gene's germline CDR1 is SGHRS and CDR2 YFSETQ. The V end lost 1 base, the J end lost 0 bases, and 16 bases lay between the germline ends.

This clonotype was detected ten times or more. The gene calls are TRBV10-3 and TRBJ2-7; D is possibly TRBD2 (6 bases). CDR3 length: 16 residues. Germline lookup yields CDR1 ENHRY and CDR2 SYGVKD. Trimming took 6 bases from V and 4 from J, leaving 22 bases between them. The CDR3 DNA reads TGTGCCATCAGGCCCGGGACTCAACTCAGCCGGTACGAGCAGTACTTC. Translating it yields CAIRPGTQLSRYEQYF.

Many counts were recorded for this clonotype. CDR3 nucleotide sequence: TGCAGCGTTGAATCGGGAGCAGCCTACAATGAGCAGTTCTTC. The encoded protein is CSVESGAAYNEQFF. The genes are TRBV29-1 and TRBJ2-1, with a weak D call TRBD2 (6 bases). Germline CDR1 is SQVTM and CDR2 is ANQGSEA. V lost 2 bases to trimming and J lost 2 bases, with 10 bases between them. CDR3 length: 14 amino acids.